This TCR beta chain comes out of a study of CD8+ T cells in alopecia areata. Broader study findings: Expanded CD8+ clones among the top 100, and scalp clonality, were significantly decreased by tofacitinib.

The treatment was: oral pan-JAK inhibitor, 5-10 mg twice daily. Alopecia areata patients gave lesional scalp punch biopsies and peripheral blood samples. The sequencing template was cDNA reverse transcribed from extracted RNA. Assay: immunoSEQ multiplex PCR; the TCRdb copy retains only in-frame clones and omits some. The sample carries a few hundred thousand clones, around two fifths recorded once. With 4 bases clipped from V and 5 bases from J, the junction kept 6 bases outside the gene matches. The CDR3 has 14 residues. CDR1 MNHEY and CDR2 SVGAGI come from the germline V gene. About this clone: Its cognate antigen is unknown.

The chain uses TRBV6-5 and TRBJ1-2; 8 bases are a match to TRBD1. This receptor was obtained from a human donor with alopecia areata. The specimen was CD4+ T cells sorted from blood, collected around week 31, from a patient treated with tofacitinib. CDR3 sequence: CASSSDRAWYGYTF. Written as DNA, the CDR3 is TGTGCCAGCAGTTCGGACAGGGCATGGTATGGCTACACCTTC.